The 23 T cell receptor beta chains below were found in one sample sequenced in a study of T cell repertoires in cytomegalovirus infection. These TCRs are of unknown antigen specificity. TCRdb independently ran MiXCR on the reads; one entry per CDR3 protein. The sample consists of under 850,000 distinct CDR3 sequences, around a third of them appearing once. The input for sequencing was cultured PBMCs, taken from culture after CMV antigen stimulation. The receptors were sampled from a human donor in good health (CMV status not recorded). Some clones in this sample may be carry-over from other donors' samples.

The J gene is TRBJ1-4, the V gene TRBV28, with 8 bases fitting TRBD1. CDR1 MDHEN and CDR2 SYDVKM come from the germline V gene. With V trimmed by 3 bases and J by 2 bases, 8 bases remained unmatched. This CDR3 comprises 17 residues. The CDR3 is CASSFAPRTGTNEKLFF. The CDR3 nucleotides are TGTGCCAGCAGTTTTGCACCACGGACAGGGACTAATGAAAAACTGTTTTTT.

This clonotype has at least ten counts. The chain carries TRBV9 and TRBJ1-6; D unresolved. CDR3 size: 14 residues. Germline V gene lookup returns CDR1 SGDLS and CDR2 YYNGEE. V lost 0 bases to trimming and J lost 5 bases, with 6 bases between them. DNA of the CDR3: TGTGCCAGCAGCGTAGGACGCGATAATTCACCCCTCCACTTT. It is translated as CASSVGRDNSPLHF.

The table lists this clonotype with a few counts. J is TRBJ2-1 and V is TRBV20-1; 9 bases line up with TRBD2. CDR1 DFQATT and CDR2 SNEGSKA come from the germline V gene (reference sequence). J lost 9 bases, V lost 7 bases, and 4 bases had no gene match. This CDR3 region has 11 residues. DNA for the CDR3: TGCAGTGGTCTAGCGGGGATTGAGCAGTTCTTC. It encodes CSGLAGIEQFF.

The V call is TRBV2, the J call TRBJ2-5, with D tentatively TRBD1 (5 bases). V was trimmed by 7 bases and J by 5 bases, leaving 11 bases between them. Per germline, CDR1 SNHLY and CDR2 FYNNEI. This CDR3 has 12 residues. CDR3 region: CASKTAAETQYF. The CDR3 coding sequence is TGTGCCAGCAAGACAGCTGCGGAGACCCAGTACTTC.

This clonotype has more than one count but fewer than ten. The gene calls are TRBV2 and TRBJ1-2; D remains unclear. The CDR3 has 11 amino acids. V gave up 7 bases and J gave up 8 bases, with 11 bases separating them. The germline V gene encodes CDR1 SNHLY and CDR2 FYNNEI. The CDR3 region is CASNRARGYTF. For the CDR3, the DNA is TGTGCCAGCAATAGGGCTCGGGGCTACACCTTC.

The gene calls are TRBV6-1 and TRBJ1-1; D call uncertain. Germline CDR1 reads MNHNS; CDR2 reads SASEGT. CDR3 size: 10 residues. V lost 4 bases and J lost 7, with 4 bases in between. CDR3 bases: TGTGCCAGCAGTGGGGATGAAGCTTTCTTT. It translates to CASSGDEAFF.

This clonotype was counted a single time. The chain carries TRBV19 and TRBJ2-7; D call uncertain. The ends were cut back, 3 bases at V and 0 bases at J, with 9 bases in the middle. Looked up from germline, CDR1 is LNHDA and CDR2 is SQIVND (reference sequence). This CDR3 is 14 amino acids long. The CDR3 nucleotides are TGTGCCAGTAGTATCGGCCAGCGCTCCTACGAGCAGTACTTC. The encoded protein is CASSIGQRSYEQYF.

This clonotype was seen a handful of times. The chain uses TRBV12-3 or TRBV12-4 and TRBJ2-5; the D gene could be TRBD1 or TRBD2 (5 bases each). Trimming took 6 bases from V and 5 from J, leaving 22 bases between them. This CDR3 contains 16 residues. Here the CDR3 reads CASSSRTRGPRETQYF. The CDR3 DNA sequence: TGTGCCAGCAGCTCCCGGACTCGGGGCCCGCGGGAGACCCAGTACTTC.

The chain links TRBV7-2 to TRBJ2-5; possibly TRBD1 for D (6 bases). Germline values: CDR1 SGHTA, CDR2 FQGNSA. Trimming stripped 10 bases from V and 3 bases from J, with 15 bases between. This CDR3 is built from 13 residues. The CDR3 DNA reads TGTGCCACCTCGACAGGCCTAGAAGAGACCCAGTACTTC. Its protein product is CATSTGLEETQYF. Supplemented by reference TRBV7-2 and TRBJ2-5, the full variable domain reads GAGVSQSPSNKVTEKGKDVELRCDPISGHTALYWYRQSLGQGLEFLIYFQGNSAPDKSGLPSDRFSAERTGGSVSTLTIQRTQQEDSAVYLCATSTGLEETQYFGPGTRLLVL.

V usage is TRBV7-2 and J usage is TRBJ2-4, with 7 bases that match TRBD1. From germline, CDR1 is SGHTA and CDR2 FQGNSA. The ends lost 1 base at V and 13 bases at J; junction bases unmatched: 10. The CDR3 consists of 14 residues. In nucleotides, the CDR3 is TGTGCCAGCAGCTTAGGGGCGCGCCAGGGGGTACAGTACTTC. It yields the protein CASSLGARQGVQYF. The full variable domain, in which reference TRBV7-2 and TRBJ2-4 provide the parts outside the CDR3, is GAGVSQSPSNKVTEKGKDVELRCDPISGHTALYWYRQSLGQGLEFLIYFQGNSAPDKSGLPSDRFSAERTGGSVSTLTIQRTQQEDSAVYLCASSLGARQGVQYFGAGTRLSVL.

This clonotype came up a few times. The J gene is TRBJ1-1, the V gene TRBV19; the D gene is possibly TRBD1 (5 bases). This CDR3 spans 13 amino acids. Trimming took off 1 base at V and 4 bases at J, with 7 bases between the two ends. From germline, CDR1 is LNHDA and CDR2 SQIVND (reference sequence). CDR3: CASSIGGSTEAFF. CDR3 coding DNA: TGTGCCAGTAGTATAGGGGGGAGCACTGAAGCTTTCTTT.

The chain joins TRBV27 to TRBJ2-3; 10 nucleotides align to TRBD2. The germline gives CDR1 MNHEY, CDR2 SMNVEV (reference sequence). The CDR3 extends over 16 amino acids. The V and J ends lost 4 bases and 4 bases, in that order; junction bases with no gene match: 8. CDR3: CASSSRLAGVADTQYF. DNA of the CDR3: TGTGCCAGCAGTTCCCGTCTAGCGGGAGTAGCAGATACGCAGTATTTT.

The V and J genes are TRBV7-9 and TRBJ2-5, with D possibly TRBD2 on 6 matching bases. V was pared by 5 bases and J by 0 bases, with 19 bases between. Germline V gene lookup returns CDR1 SEHNR and CDR2 FQNEAQ (reference sequence). The CDR3 sequence is 17 residues long. CDR3 sequence: CASSPQRWGDYQETQYF. The CDR3 coding sequence is TGTGCCAGCAGCCCCCAACGCTGGGGGGACTACCAAGAGACCCAGTACTTC.

The sample holds a few counts of this clonotype. A much larger clone lies a single base off, so this may be a read error. The V gene is TRBV7-8, the J gene TRBJ2-5; D remains unclear. This CDR3 is built from 11 residues. Germline values: CDR1 SGHVS, CDR2 FQNEAQ. V lost 2 bases to trimming and J lost 7 bases, with 5 bases between them. Written as DNA, the CDR3 is TGTGCCAGCAGCTTAAAAGGGACCCAGTACTTC. Translated, it gives CASSLKGTQYF.

This clonotype has just a few counts. This chain links TRBV7-2 with TRBJ2-1, with 12 bases lining up with TRBD2. CDR3 size: 15 residues. Germline V lookup: CDR1 SGHTA, CDR2 FQGNSA. After removal of 2 bases from V and 10 bases from J, the junction contained 6 bases not matched to a gene. The CDR3 sequence is CASSLTLAGGGEQFF. The CDR3 nucleotides are TGTGCCAGCAGCTTAACGCTAGCGGGGGGGGGGGAGCAGTTCTTC.

Only one count was recorded for this clonotype. The V call is TRBV15, the J call TRBJ2-3; no firm D call. CDR1 and CDR2 (germline): LNHNV, YYDKDF (reference sequence). The CDR3 has 15 amino acids. The ends were cut back, 0 bases at V and 0 bases at J, with 7 bases in the middle. This CDR3 reads CATSRDGTSTDTQYF. In nucleotides, the CDR3 is TGTGCCACCAGCAGAGATGGTACTAGCACAGATACGCAGTATTTT.

V and J are TRBV5-1 and TRBJ1-5; 9 bases agree with TRBD1. The germline CDR1 and CDR2 sequences are SGHRS and YFSETQ. V lost 4 bases to trimming and J lost 7 bases; unmatched junction nucleotides: 9. The CDR3 loop spans 15 amino acids. The CDR3 DNA is TGCGCCAGCAGCCAATTTACAGGGGGCGGGCAGCCCCAGCATTTT. Protein: CASSQFTGGGQPQHF.

The rearrangement joins TRBV7-2 to TRBJ2-7, with TRBD2 identical over 7 bases. The junction had 8 bases not matched to a gene; V was cut back by 4 bases and J by 2 bases. There are 15 residues in the CDR3. CDR1 and CDR2 (germline): SGHTA, FQGNSA. The CDR3 reads CASSSDRGVTYEQYF. The CDR3 nucleotides read TGTGCCAGCAGCTCCGATCGGGGGGTAACCTACGAGCAGTACTTC.

The chain combines TRBV7-6 with TRBJ2-1; D is uncertain. V was clipped by 1 base and J by 9 bases, with 22 bases between them. The CDR3 is 17 residues long. Germline V gene sequence: CDR1 SGHVS, CDR2 FNYEAQ. CDR3 amino acids: CASSLVSSAPPSGEQFF. The CDR3 DNA is TGTGCCAGCAGCTTAGTTAGTTCGGCCCCCCCGTCGGGTGAGCAGTTCTTC.

This sequence joins TRBV7-9 and TRBJ2-3, with 14 bases fitting TRBD2. From germline, CDR1 is SEHNR and CDR2 FQNEAQ (reference sequence). J was trimmed by 5 bases and V by 5 bases; bases with no gene match: 9. This CDR3 has 17 residues. For the CDR3, the DNA is TGTGCCAGCAGCCCAGGACTAGCGGGAGGACCGGGAGATACGCAGTATTTT. Residues: CASSPGLAGGPGDTQYF.

This clonotype was seen many times. The chain recombines TRBV7-9 with TRBJ1-5; D is uncertain. The CDR3 runs 14 residues. V shed 1 base and J shed 10 bases, with 14 bases lying between them. In germline, CDR1 is SEHNR, CDR2 FQNEAQ (reference sequence). The DNA of the CDR3 is TGTGCCAGCAGCTTAGACACGTCTAGTTCACCCCAGCATTTT. Residues: CASSLDTSSSPQHF.

The table lists this clonotype with a few counts. The chain uses TRBV6-2 or TRBV6-3 and TRBJ2-1; maybe TRBD2 (5 bases). Germline V gene data show CDR1 as MNHEY and CDR2 as SVGEGT. The germline V and J ends were trimmed by 4 bases and 12 bases, with 13 bases remaining between them. The CDR3 runs 12 residues. The CDR3 coding sequence is TGTGCCAGCAGTTCTAGACTTCGGGGGCAGTTCTTC. Amino acid sequence: CASSSRLRGQFF.

This clonotype has a handful of counts. The V call is TRBV7-9, the J call TRBJ2-3, with D maybe TRBD2 (6 bases). CDR1 and CDR2 (germline): SEHNR, FQNEAQ (reference sequence). This CDR3 is 16 amino acids long. Trimming left V 5 bases short and J 2 bases short, with 17 bases between. The CDR3 here is CASSANTGLPTDTQYF. The CDR3 bases are TGTGCCAGCAGCGCCAATACGGGACTTCCCACAGATACGCAGTATTTT.